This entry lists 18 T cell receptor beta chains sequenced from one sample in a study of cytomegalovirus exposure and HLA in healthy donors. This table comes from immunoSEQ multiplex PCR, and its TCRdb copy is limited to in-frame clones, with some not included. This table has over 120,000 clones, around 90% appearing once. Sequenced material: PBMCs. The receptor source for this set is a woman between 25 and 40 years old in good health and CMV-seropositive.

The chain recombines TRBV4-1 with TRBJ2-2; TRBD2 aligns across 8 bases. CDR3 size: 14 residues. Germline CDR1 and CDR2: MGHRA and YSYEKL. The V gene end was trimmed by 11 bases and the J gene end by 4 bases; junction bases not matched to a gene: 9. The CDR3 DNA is TGCGCCTCGAGGAGCGGGGGAGTCACCGGGGAGCTGTTTTTT. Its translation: CASRSGGVTGELFF.

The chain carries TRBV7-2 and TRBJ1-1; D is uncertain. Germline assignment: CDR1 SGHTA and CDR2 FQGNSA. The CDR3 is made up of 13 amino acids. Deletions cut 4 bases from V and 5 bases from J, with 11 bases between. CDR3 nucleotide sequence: TGTGCCAGCAGCTCTTCCCGGGGAACTGAAGCTTTCTTT. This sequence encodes CASSSSRGTEAFF.

The CDR3 spells CASSATGTALKYIRPQHF. CDR3 coding DNA: TGTGCCAGTAGTGCAACCGGGACAGCCCTTAAGTATATTCGGCCCCAGCATTTT. This chain links TRBV19 with TRBJ1-5; the match to TRBD1 covers 7 bases. The CDR3 consists of 18 residues. V trimming: 5 bases; J trimming: 9 bases; junction bases outside the gene matches: 22. Looked up from germline, CDR1 is LNHDA and CDR2 is SQIVND (reference sequence).

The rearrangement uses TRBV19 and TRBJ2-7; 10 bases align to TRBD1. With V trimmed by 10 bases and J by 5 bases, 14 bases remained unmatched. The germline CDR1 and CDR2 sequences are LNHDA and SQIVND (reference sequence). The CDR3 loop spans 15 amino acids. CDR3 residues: CATSPLGQGRNEQYF. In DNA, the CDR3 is TGTGCCACCAGCCCGCTGGGACAGGGGAGAAACGAGCAGTACTTC.

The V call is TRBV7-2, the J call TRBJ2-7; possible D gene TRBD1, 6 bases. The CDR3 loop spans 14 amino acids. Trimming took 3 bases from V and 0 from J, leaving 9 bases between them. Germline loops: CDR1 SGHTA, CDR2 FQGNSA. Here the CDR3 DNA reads TGTGCCAGCAGCTTCGACAGGCGCTCCTACGAGCAGTACTTC. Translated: CASSFDRRSYEQYF.

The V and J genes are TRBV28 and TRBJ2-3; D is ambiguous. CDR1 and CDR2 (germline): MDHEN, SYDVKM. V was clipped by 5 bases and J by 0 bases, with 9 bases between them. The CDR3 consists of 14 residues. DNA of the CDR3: TGTGCCAGCAGTCCAATGGGCAGCACAGATACGCAGTATTTT. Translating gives CASSPMGSTDTQYF. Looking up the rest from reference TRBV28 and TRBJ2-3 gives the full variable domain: DVKVTQSSRYLVKRTGEKVFLECVQDMDHENMFWYRQDPGLGLRLIYFSYDVKMKEKGDIPEGYSVSREKKERFSLILESASTNQTSMYLCASSPMGSTDTQYFGPGTRLTVL.

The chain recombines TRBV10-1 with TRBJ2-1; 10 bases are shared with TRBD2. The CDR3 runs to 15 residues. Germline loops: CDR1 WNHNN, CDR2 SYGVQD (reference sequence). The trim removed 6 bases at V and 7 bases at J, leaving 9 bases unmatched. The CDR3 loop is CASSALAGVGNEQFF. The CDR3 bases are TGCGCCAGCAGCGCGCTAGCGGGAGTGGGAAATGAGCAGTTCTTC.

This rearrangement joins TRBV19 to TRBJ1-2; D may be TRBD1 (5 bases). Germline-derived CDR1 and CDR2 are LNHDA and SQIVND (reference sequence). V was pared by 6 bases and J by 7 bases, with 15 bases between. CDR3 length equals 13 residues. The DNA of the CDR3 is TGTGCCAGTAGCTTCCCAGGGATCGGTGGCTACACCTTC. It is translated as CASSFPGIGGYTF.

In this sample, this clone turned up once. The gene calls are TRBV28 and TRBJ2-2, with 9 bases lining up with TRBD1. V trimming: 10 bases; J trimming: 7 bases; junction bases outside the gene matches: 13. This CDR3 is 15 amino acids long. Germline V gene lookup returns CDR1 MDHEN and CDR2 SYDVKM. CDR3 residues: CATSIGDRVIGELFF. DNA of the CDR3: TGTGCCACCTCAATCGGGGACAGGGTAATCGGGGAGCTGTTTTTT.

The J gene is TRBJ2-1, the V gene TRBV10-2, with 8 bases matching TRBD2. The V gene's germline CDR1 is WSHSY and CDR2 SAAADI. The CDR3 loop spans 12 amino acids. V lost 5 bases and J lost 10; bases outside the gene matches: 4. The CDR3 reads CASSRGGREQFF. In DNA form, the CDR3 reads TGCGCCAGCAGTCGGGGGGGCCGGGAGCAGTTCTTC.

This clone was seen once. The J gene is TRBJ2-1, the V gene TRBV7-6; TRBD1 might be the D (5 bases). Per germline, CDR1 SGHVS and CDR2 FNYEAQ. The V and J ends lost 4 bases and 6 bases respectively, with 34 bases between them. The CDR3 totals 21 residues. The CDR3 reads CASSSLGQGPPRTVSGNEQFF. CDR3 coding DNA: TGTGCCAGCAGCTCCCTAGGGCAGGGTCCACCTCGAACCGTATCGGGCAATGAGCAGTTCTTC.

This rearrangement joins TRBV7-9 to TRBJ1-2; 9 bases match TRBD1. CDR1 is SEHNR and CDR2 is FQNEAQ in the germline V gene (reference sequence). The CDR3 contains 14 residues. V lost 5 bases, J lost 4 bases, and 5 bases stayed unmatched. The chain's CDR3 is CASSPVQGAYGYTF. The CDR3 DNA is TGTGCCAGCAGCCCAGTACAGGGGGCCTATGGCTACACCTTC. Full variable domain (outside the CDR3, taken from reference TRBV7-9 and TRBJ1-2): DTGVSQNPRHKITKRGQNVTFRCDPISEHNRLYWYRQTLGQGPEFLTYFQNEAQLEKSRLLSDRFSAERPKGSFSTLEIQRTEQGDSAMYLCASSPVQGAYGYTFGSGTRLTVV.

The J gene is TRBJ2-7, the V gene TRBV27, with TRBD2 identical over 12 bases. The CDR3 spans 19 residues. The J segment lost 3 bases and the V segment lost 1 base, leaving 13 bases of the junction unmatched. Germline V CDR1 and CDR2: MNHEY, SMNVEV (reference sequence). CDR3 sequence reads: CASSLFGGLTSGRIYEQYF. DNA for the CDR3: TGTGCCAGCAGTTTATTTGGGGGGCTAACTAGCGGGAGGATCTACGAGCAGTACTTC.

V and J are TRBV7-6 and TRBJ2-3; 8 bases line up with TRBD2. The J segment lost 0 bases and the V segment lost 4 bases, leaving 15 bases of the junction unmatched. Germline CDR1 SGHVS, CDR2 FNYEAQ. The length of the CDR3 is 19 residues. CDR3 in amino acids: CASSSALGLAFASTDTQYF. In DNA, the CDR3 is TGTGCCAGCAGCTCCGCCCTAGGACTAGCCTTTGCTAGCACAGATACGCAGTATTTT. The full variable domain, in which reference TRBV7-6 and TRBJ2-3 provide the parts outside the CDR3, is GAGVSQSPRYKVTKRGQDVALRCDPISGHVSLYWYRQALGQGPEFLTYFNYEAQQDKSGLPNDRFSAERPEGSISTLTIQRTEQRDSAMYRCASSSALGLAFASTDTQYFGPGTRLTVL.

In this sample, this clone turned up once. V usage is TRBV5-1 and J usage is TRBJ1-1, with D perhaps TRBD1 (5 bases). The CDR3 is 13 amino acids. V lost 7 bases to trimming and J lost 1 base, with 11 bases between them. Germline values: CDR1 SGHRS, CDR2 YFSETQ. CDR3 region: CASRGGWNTEAFF. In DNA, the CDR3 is TGCGCCAGCCGGGGGGGATGGAACACTGAAGCTTTCTTT.

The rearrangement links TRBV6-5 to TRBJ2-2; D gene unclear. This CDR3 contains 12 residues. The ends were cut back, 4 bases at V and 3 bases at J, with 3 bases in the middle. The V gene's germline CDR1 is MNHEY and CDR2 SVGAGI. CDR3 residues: CASSFDTGELFF. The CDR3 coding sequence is TGTGCCAGCAGTTTCGACACCGGGGAGCTGTTTTTT.

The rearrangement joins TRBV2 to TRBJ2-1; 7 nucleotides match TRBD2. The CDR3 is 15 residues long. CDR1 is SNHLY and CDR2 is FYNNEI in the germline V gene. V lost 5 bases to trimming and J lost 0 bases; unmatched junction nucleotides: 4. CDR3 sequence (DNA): TGTGCCAGCAGTCCTAGCGGTCGCTCCTACAATGAGCAGTTCTTC. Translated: CASSPSGRSYNEQFF.

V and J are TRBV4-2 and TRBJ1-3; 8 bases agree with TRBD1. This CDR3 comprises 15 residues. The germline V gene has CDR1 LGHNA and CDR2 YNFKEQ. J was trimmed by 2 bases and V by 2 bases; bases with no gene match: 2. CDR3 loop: CASSQPTGAGNTIYF. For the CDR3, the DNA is TGTGCCAGCAGCCAACCGACAGGGGCTGGAAACACCATATATTTT.